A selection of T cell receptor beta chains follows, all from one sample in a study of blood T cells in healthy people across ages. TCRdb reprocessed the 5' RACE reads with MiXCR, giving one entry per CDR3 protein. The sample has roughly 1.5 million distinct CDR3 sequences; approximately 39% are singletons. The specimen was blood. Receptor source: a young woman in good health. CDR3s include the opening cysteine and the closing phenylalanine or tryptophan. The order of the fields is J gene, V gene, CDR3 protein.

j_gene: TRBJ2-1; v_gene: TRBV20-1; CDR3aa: CSARTGRSYNEQFF
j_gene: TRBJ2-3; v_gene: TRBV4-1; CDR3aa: CASSQGLAGTYTDTQYF
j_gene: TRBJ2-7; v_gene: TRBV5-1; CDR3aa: CASSLDRRSYEQYF
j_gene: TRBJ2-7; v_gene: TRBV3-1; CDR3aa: CASSQDVYSYEQYF
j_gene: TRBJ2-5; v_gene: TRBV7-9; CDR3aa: CASSPFSQETQYF
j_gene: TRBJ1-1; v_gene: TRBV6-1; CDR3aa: CASKKIEAFF
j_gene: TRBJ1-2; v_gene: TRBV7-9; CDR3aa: CASSLSHRYTF
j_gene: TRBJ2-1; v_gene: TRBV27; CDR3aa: CASSHSTGVRYNEQFF
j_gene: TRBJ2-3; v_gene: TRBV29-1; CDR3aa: CSAPGGAGNTDTQYF
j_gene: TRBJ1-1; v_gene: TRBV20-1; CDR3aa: CSARDGANTEAFF
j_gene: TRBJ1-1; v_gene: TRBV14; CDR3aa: CASSVGYTEAFF